This paragraph reports one TCR beta chain. The entry originates in a study of blood T cell repertoires in COVID-19. On the study more broadly: T cells, B-cell-depleted T cells, or PBMCs supplied cDNA or gDNA.

Assay: immunoSEQ multiplex PCR; the TCRdb copy retains only in-frame clones and omits some. Among 80,000 to 95,000 clones listed, approximately 89% were seen once. The CDR3 length is 13 residues. Germline V CDR1 and CDR2: MNHNY, SVGAGI (reference sequence). Trimming removed 8 bases from V and 2 bases from J, with 12 bases in between. V gene TRBV6-6 combines with J gene TRBJ1-2, with D possibly matching TRBD1 (5 bases). This TCR was sampled from a human donor in a cohort sampled during active COVID-19. Sample: peripheral blood. The CDR3 sequence is CASARAVNYGYTF. The CDR3 DNA reads as TGTGCCAGCGCCAGGGCGGTAAACTATGGCTACACCTTC.